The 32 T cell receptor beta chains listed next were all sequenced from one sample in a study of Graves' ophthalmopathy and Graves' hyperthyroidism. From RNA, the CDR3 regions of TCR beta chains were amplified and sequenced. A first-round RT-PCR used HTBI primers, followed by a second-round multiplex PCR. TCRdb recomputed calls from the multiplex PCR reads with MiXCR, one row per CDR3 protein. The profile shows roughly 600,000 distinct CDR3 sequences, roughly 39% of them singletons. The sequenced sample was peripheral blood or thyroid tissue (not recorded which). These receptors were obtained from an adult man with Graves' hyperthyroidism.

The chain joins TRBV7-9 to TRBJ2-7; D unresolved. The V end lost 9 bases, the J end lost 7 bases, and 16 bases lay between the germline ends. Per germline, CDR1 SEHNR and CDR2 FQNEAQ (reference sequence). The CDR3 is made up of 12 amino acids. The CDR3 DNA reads TGTGCCAGTCGAGACTGGTACAATGAGCAGTACTTC. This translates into CASRDWYNEQYF. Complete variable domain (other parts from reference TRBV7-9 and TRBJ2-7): DTGVSQNPRHKITKRGQNVTFRCDPISEHNRLYWYRQTLGQGPEFLTYFQNEAQLEKSRLLSDRFSAERPKGSFSTLEIQRTEQGDSAMYLCASRDWYNEQYFGPGTRLTVT.

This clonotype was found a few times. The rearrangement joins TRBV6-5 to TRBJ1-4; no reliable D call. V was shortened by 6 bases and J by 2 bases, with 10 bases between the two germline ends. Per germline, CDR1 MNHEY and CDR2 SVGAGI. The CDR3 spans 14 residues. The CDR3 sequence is CASSDVGTNEKLFF. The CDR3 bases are TGTGCCAGCAGCGACGTCGGGACTAATGAAAAACTGTTTTTT.

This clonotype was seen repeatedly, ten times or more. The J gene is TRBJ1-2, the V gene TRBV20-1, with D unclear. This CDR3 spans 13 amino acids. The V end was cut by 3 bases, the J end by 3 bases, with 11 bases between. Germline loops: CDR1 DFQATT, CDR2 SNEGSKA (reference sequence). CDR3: CSASVHGDYGYTF. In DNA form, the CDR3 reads TGCAGTGCTAGTGTCCATGGTGACTATGGCTACACCTTC.

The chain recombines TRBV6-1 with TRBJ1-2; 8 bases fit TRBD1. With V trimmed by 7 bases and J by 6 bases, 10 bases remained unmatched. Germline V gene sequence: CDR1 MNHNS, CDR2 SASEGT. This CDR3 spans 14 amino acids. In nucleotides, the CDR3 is TGTGCCAGCACTCAGACAGGGGATGTCGATGGCTACACCTTC. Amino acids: CASTQTGDVDGYTF.

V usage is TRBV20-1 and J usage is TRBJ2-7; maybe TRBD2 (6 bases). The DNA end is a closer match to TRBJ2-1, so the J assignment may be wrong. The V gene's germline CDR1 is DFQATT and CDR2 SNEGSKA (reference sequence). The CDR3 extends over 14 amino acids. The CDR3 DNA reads TGCAGTGCCCTAGGGGCGGGGTCCTACAATGAGCAGTTCTTC. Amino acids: CSALGAGSYNEQFF.

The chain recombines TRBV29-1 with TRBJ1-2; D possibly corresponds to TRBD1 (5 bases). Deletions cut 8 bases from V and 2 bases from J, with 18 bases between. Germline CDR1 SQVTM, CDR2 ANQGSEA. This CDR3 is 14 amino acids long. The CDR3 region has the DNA TGCAGCCAAGAAGGGGCAGGAGCAAACTATGGCTACACCTTC. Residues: CSQEGAGANYGYTF.

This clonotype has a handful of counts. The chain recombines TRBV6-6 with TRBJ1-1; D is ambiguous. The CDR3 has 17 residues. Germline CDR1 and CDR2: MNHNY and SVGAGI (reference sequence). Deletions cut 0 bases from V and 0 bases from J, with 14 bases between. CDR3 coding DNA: TGTGCCAGCAGTTACTCGAGGTTCTTCGGGATGAACACTGAAGCTTTCTTT. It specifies CASSYSRFFGMNTEAFF.

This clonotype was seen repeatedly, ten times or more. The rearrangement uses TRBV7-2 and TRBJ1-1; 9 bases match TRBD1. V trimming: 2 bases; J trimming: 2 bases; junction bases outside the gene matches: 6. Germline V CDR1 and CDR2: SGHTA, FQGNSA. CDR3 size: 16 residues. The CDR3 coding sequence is TGTGCCAGCAGCTTAAACAGGGGGCGTATAAACACTGAAGCTTTCTTT. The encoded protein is CASSLNRGRINTEAFF.

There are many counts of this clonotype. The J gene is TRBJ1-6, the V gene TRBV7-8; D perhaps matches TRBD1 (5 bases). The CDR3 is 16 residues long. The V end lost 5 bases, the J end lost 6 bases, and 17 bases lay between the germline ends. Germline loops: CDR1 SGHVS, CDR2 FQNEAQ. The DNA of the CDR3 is TGTGCCAGCAGCCCCTGGACCGGGACGGGTAATTCACCCCTCCACTTT. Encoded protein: CASSPWTGTGNSPLHF.

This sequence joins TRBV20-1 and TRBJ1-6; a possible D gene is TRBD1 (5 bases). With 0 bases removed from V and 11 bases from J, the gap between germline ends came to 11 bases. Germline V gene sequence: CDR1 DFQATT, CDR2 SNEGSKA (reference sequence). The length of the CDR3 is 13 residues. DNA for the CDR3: TGCAGTGCTAGAGAAGACAGTTTGGCACCCCTCCACTTT. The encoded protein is CSAREDSLAPLHF.

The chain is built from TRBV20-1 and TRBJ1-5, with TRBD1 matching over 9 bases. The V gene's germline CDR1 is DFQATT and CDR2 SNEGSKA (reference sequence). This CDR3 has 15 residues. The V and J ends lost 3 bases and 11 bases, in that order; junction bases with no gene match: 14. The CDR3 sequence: CSASLDRGVQETQHF. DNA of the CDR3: TGCAGTGCTAGCCTAGACAGGGGGGTTCAGGAGACCCAGCATTTT.

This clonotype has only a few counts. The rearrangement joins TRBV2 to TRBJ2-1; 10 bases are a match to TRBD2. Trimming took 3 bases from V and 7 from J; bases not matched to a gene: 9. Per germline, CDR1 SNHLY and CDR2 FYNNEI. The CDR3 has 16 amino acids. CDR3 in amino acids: CASSEQLAGEKNEQFF. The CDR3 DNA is TGTGCCAGCAGTGAGCAGCTAGCGGGAGAAAAGAATGAGCAGTTCTTC.

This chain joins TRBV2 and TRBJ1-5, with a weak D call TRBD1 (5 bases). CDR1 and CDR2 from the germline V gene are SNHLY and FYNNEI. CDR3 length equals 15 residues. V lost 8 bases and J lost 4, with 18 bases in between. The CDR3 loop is CASSPRAGSNQPQHF. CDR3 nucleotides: TGTGCCAGCTCACCACGGGCAGGGTCAAATCAGCCCCAGCATTTT.

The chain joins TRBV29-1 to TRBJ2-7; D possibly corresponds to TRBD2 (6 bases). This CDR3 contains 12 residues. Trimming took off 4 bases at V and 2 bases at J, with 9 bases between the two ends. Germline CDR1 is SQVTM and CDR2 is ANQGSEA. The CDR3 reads CSVGTIAYEQYF. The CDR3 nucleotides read TGCAGCGTTGGGACTATCGCCTACGAGCAGTACTTC.

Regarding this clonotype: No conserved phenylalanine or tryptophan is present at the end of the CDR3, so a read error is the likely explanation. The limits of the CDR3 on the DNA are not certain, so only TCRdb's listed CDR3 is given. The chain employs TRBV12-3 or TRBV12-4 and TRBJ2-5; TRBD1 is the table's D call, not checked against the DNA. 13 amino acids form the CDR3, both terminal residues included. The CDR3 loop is CASSFSVGPGPGV.

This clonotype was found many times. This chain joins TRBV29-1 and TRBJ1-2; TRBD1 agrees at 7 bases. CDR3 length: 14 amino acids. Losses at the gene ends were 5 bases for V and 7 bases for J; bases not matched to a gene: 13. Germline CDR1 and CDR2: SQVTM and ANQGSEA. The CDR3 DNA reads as TGCAGCGTTCCACGACAGGGTGGAGTAGGTGGCTACACCTTC. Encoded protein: CSVPRQGGVGGYTF.

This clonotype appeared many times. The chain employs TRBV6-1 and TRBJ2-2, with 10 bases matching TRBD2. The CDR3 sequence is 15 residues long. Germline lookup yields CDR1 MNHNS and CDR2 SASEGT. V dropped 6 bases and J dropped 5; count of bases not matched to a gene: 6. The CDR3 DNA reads TGTGCCAGCAGCGCCGGGACTAGCGCGACCGGGGAGCTGTTTTTT. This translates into CASSAGTSATGELFF.

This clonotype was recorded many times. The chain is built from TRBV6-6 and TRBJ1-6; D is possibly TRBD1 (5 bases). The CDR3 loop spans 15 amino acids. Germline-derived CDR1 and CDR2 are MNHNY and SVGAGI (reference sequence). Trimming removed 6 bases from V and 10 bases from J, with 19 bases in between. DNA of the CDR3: TGTGCCAGCAGGCCGCCGGGACGGACCTTCTCACCCCTCCACTTT. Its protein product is CASRPPGRTFSPLHF.

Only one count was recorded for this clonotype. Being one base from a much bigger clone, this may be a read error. For the CDR3, the DNA is TGTGCCAGCAGTCTAGTGGACAGTGAGACCCAGTACTTC. This encodes CASSLVDSETQYF. The chain carries TRBV7-2 and TRBJ2-5; D may be TRBD1 (6 bases). V was pared by 6 bases and J by 5 bases, with 13 bases between. This CDR3 region has 13 residues. Germline CDR1 is SGHTA and CDR2 is FQGNSA. The complete variable domain, with remaining parts taken from reference TRBV7-2 and TRBJ2-5, reads GAGVSQSPSNKVTEKGKDVELRCDPISGHTALYWYRQSLGQGLEFLIYFQGNSAPDKSGLPSDRFSAERTGGSVSTLTIQRTQQEDSAVYLCASSLVDSETQYFGPGTRLLVL.

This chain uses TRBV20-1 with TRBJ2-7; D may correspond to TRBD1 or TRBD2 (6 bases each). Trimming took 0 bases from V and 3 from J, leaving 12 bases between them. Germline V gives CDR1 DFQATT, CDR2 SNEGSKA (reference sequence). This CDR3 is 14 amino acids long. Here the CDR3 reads CSARDRGGLYEQYF. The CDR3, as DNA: TGCAGTGCTAGAGATCGTGGGGGGCTCTACGAGCAGTACTTC.

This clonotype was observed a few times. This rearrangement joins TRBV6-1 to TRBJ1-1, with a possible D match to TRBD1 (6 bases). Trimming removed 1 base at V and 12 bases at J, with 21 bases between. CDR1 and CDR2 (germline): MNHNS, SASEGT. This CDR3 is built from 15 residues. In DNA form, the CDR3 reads TGTGCCAGCAGTGAAGGACCACAGGGTGAGGGACAAACTTTCTTT. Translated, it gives CASSEGPQGEGQTFF.

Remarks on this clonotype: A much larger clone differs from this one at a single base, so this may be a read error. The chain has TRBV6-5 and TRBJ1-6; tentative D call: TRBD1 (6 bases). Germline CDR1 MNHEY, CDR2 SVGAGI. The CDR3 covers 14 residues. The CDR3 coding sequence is TGTGCCAGCAGAAACACAGGGATGGGATCACCCCCCCACTTT. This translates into CASRNTGMGSPPHF.

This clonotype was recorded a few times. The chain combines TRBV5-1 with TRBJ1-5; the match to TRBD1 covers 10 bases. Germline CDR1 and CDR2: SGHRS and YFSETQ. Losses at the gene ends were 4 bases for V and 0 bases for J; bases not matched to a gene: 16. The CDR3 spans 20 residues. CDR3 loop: CASSTDRGRSGDHSNQPQHF. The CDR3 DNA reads TGCGCCAGCAGCACCGACAGGGGGCGAAGCGGGGACCATAGCAATCAGCCCCAGCATTTT.

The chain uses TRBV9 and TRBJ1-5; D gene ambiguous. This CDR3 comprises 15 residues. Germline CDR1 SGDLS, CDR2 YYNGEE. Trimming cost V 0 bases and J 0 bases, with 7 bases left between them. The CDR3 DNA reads TGTGCCAGCAGCGTAGGAGACGGTAGCAATCAGCCCCAGCATTTT. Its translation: CASSVGDGSNQPQHF.

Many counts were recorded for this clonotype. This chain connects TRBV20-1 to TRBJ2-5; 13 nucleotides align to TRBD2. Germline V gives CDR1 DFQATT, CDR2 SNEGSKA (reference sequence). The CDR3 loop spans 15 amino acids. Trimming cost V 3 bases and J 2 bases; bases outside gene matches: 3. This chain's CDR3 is CSARGGLAGQETQYF. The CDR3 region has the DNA TGCAGTGCTAGGGGGGGACTAGCGGGGCAAGAGACCCAGTACTTC.

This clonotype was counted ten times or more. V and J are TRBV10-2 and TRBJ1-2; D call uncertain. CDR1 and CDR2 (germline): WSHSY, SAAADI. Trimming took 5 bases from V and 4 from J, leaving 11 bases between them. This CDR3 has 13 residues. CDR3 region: CASSRTEFYGYTF. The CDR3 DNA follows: TGCGCCAGCAGTCGTACAGAGTTCTATGGCTACACCTTC.

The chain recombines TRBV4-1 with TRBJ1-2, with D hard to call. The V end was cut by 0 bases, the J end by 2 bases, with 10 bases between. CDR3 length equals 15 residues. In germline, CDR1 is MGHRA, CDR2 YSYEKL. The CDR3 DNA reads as TGCGCCAGCAGCCAAGAGCGGGGTCGGAACTATGGCTACACCTTC. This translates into CASSQERGRNYGYTF.

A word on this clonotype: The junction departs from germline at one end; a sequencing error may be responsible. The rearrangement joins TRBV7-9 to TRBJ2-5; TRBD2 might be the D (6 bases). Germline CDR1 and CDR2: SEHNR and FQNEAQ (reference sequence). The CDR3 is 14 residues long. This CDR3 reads CASSLVGGLETQCF. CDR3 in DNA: TGTGCCAGCAGCTTAGTCGGAGGGCTGGAGACCCAGTGCTTC.

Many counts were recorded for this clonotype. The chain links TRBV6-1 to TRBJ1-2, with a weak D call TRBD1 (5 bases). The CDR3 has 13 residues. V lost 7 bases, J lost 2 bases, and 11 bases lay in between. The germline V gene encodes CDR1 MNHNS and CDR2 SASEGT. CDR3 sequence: CASIGTLNYGYTF. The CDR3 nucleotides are TGTGCCAGCATCGGGACTCTCAACTATGGCTACACCTTC.

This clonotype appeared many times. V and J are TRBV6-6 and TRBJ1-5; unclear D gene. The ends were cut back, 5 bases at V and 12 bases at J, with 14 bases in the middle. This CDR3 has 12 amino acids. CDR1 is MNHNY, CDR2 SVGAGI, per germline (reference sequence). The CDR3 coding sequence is TGTGCCAGCAGTCTGTCGGACCGGGACCAGCATTTT. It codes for CASSLSDRDQHF.

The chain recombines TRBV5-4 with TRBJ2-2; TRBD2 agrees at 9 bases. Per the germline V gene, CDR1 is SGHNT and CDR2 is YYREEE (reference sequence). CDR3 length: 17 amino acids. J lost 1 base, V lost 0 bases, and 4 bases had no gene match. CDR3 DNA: TGTGCCAGCAGCTTGGAGCCAGCGGGAGGGAACACCGGGGAGCTGTTTTTT. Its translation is CASSLEPAGGNTGELFF.

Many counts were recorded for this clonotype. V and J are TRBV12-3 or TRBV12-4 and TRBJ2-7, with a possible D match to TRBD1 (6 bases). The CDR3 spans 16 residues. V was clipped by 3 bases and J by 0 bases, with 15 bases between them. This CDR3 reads CASSLRGGGGSYEQYF. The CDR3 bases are TGTGCCAGCAGTTTGAGAGGTGGGGGCGGCTCCTACGAGCAGTACTTC.